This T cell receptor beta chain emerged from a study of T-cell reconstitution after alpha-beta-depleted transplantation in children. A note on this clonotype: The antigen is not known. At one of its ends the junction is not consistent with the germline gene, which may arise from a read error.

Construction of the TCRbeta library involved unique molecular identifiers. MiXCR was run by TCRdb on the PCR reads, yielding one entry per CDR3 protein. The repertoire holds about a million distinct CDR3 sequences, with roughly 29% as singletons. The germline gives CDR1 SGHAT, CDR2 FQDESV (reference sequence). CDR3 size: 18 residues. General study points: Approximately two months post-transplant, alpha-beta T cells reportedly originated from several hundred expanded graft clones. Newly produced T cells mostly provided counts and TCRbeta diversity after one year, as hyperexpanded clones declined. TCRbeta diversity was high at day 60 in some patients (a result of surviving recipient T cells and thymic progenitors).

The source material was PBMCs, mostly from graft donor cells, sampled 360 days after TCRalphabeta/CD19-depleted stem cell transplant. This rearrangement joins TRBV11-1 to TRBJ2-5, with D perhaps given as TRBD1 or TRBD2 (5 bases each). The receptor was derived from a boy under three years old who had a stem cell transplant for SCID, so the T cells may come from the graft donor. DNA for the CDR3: TGTGCCCGCAGCTTCCTACCCGCCCGGGACGCCAAAGAAGAGACCCAGTACTTC. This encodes CARSFLPARDAKEETQYF.